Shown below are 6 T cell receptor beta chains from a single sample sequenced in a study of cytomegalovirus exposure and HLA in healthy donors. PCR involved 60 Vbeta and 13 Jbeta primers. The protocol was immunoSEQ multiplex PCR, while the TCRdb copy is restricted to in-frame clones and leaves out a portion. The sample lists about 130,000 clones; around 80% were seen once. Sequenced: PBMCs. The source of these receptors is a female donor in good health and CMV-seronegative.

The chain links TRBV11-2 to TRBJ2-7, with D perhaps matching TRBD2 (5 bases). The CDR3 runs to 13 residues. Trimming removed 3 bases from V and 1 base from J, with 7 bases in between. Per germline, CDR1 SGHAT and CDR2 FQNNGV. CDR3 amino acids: CASSFSGSYEQYF. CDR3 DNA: TGTGCCAGCAGCTTTTCGGGGTCCTACGAGCAGTACTTC.

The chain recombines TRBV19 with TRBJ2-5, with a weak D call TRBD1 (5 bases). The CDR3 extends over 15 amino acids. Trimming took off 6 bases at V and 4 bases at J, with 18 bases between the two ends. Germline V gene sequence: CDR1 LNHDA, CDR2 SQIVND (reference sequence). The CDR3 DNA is TGTGCCAGTAGAAAGGGGAACGTCGCCGGAGAGACCCAGTACTTC. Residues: CASRKGNVAGETQYF.

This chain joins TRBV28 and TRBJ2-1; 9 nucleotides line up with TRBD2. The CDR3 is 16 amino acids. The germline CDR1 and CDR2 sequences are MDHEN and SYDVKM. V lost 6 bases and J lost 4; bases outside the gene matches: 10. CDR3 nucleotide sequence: TGTGCCAGCAGAGAATTCACTAGCGGGCTATACAATGAGCAGTTCTTC. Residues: CASREFTSGLYNEQFF.

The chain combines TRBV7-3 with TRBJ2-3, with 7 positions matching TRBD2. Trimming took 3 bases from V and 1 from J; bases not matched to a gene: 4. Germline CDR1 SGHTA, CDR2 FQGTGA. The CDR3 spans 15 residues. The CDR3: CASSLGLQGTDTQYF. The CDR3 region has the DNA TGTGCCAGCAGCTTGGGACTACAGGGCACAGATACGCAGTATTTT.

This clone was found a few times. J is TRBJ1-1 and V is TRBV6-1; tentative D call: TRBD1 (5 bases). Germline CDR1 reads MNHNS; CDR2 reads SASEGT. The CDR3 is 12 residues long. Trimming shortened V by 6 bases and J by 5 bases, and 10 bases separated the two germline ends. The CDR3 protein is CASSPGKTEAFF. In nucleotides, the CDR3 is TGTGCCAGCAGCCCAGGGAAGACTGAAGCTTTCTTT.

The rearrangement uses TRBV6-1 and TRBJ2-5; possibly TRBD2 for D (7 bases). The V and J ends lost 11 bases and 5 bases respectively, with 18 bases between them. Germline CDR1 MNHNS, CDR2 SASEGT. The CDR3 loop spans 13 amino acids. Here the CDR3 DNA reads TGTGCCGGCCGGCAAGGGGGGGTGGAGACCCAGTACTTC. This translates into CAGRQGGVETQYF.